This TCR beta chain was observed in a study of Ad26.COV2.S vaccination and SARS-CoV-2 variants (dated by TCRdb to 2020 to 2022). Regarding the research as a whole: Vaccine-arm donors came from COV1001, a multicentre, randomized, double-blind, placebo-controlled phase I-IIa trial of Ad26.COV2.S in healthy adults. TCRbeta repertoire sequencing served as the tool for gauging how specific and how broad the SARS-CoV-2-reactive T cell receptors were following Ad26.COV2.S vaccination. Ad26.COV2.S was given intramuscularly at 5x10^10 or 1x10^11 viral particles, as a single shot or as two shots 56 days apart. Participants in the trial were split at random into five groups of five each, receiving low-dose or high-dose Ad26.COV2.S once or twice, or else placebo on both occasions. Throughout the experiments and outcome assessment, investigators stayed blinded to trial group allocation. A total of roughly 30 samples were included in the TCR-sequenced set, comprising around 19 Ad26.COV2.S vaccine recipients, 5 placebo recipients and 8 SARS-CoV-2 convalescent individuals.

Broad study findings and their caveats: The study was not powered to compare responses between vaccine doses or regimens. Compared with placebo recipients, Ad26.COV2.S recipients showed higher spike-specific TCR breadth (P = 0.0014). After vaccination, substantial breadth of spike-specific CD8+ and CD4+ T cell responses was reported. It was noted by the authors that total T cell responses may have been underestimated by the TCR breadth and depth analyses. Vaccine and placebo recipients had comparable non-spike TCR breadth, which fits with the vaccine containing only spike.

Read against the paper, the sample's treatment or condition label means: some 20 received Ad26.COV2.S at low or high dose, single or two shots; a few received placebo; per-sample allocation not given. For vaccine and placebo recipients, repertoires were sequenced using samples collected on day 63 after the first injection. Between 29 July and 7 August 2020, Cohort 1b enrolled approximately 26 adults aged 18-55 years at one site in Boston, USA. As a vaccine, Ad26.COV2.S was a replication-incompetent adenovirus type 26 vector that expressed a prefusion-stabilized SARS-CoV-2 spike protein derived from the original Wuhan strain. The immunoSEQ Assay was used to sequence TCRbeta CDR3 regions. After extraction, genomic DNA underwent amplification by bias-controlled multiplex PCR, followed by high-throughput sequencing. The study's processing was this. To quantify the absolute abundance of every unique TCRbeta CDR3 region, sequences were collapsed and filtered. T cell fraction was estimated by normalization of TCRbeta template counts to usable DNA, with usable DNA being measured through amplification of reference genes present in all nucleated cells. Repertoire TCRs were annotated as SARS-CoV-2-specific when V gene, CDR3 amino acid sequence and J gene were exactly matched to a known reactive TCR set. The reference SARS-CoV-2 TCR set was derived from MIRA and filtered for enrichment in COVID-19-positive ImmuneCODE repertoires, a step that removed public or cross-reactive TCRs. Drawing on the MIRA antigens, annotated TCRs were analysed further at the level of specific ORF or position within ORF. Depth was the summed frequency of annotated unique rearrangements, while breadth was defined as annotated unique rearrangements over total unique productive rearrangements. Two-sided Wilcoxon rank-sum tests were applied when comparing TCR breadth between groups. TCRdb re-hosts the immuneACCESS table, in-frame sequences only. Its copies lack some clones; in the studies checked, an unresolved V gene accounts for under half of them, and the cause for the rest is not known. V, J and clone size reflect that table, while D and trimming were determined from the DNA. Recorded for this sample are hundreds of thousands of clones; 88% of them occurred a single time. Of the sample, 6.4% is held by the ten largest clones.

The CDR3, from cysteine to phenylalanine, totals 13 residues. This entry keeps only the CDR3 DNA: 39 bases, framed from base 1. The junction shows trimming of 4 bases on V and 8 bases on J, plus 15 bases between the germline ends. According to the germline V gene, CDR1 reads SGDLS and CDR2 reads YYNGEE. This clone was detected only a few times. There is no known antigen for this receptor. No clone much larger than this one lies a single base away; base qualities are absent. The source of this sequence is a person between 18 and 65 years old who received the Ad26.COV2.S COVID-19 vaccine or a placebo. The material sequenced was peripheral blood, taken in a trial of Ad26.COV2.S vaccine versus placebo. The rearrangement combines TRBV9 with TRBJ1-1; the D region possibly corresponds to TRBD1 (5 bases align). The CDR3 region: CASSRRSGGEAFF. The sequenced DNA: TGTGCCAGCAGCCGTAGATCGGGGGGAGAAGCTTTCTTT.